This TCR beta chain came from a study of blood T cell repertoires in COVID-19. Overall study context: PBMCs, B-cell-depleted T cells, or T cells provided the cDNA or gDNA that made up the material.

TCRdb's copy holds only in-frame clones and misses some; the assay was immunoSEQ multiplex PCR. Found here are about 190,000 clones, 70% to 85% of them singletons; the top ten hold about 14%. CDR3 length equals 18 residues. Trimming removed 5 bases from V and 4 bases from J; junction bases left unmatched: 13. CDR1 and CDR2 from the germline V gene are SGHTA and FQGTGA. J is TRBJ2-1 and V is TRBV7-3; 11 bases fit TRBD2. The sample comprised peripheral blood. The receptor's source is a man between 50 and 59 years old who had recovered from COVID-19. The CDR3 coding sequence is TGTGCCAGCAGCCCCCAAAAACTTTCTAGCGGGGGGTACAATGAGCAGTTCTTC. Translating it yields CASSPQKLSSGGYNEQFF.